Shown below are 17 T cell receptor beta chains from a single sample sequenced in a study of a mutant IDH1 vaccine in newly diagnosed glioma. Their antigen targets remain unknown. Time point denoted: week 11, during vaccination. Alongside topical imiquimod, each dose of vaccine comprised 300 ug of mutant IDH1 20-mer peptide. This table comes from immunoSEQ multiplex PCR, and its TCRdb copy is limited to in-frame clones, with some not included. Of tens of thousands of clones in the sample, roughly three quarters were seen once. Sequencing used peripheral blood mononuclear cells (PBMCs), obtained from a glioma patient whose treatment included an IDH1 peptide vaccine. Source of these receptors: a man aged 18-30 years with glioma. Some clones in this sample may be carry-over from other donors' samples.

The CDR3 sequence is CASSSDRGGAYEQYF. CDR3 nucleotide sequence: TGTGCCAGCAGCTCCGACAGAGGTGGGGCCTACGAGCAGTACTTC. The V gene is TRBV7-9, the J gene TRBJ2-7; the D gene is possibly TRBD1 (5 bases). This CDR3 comprises 15 residues. CDR1 is SEHNR, CDR2 FQNEAQ, per germline (reference sequence). Trimming took off 4 bases at V and 2 bases at J, with 15 bases between the two ends.

This clone has more than one count but fewer than ten. The CDR3, as DNA: TGTGCCAGCAGCTCGCCGGGACAGGTCTCTGGAAACACCATATATTTT. Translating it yields CASSSPGQVSGNTIYF. The V and J genes are TRBV7-9 and TRBJ1-3, with 8 bases identical to TRBD1. The CDR3 is 16 residues long. Germline trimming cut 4 bases from V and 0 bases from J; bases unmatched to any gene: 5. Germline V gives CDR1 SEHNR, CDR2 FQNEAQ (reference sequence).

Concerning this clone itself: Mismatch with germline at one junction end may stem from a read error. V usage is TRBV7-2 and J usage is TRBJ2-7; TRBD1 matches at 9 bases. Germline lookup yields CDR1 SGHTA and CDR2 FQGNSA. The CDR3 is 13 amino acids. The CDR3 loop reads CASSLANRGRTEF. CDR3 nucleotide sequence: TGTGCCAGCAGCTTGGCAAACAGGGGGCGTACAGAATTC.

The chain carries TRBV27 and TRBJ1-1; no clear D. The CDR3 covers 12 residues. V lost 4 bases and J 8 bases, leaving 11 bases between the germline ends. Germline V gives CDR1 MNHEY, CDR2 SMNVEV (reference sequence). The CDR3 sequence: CASSYRNGEAFF. The CDR3 DNA reads as TGTGCCAGCAGTTACCGAAATGGAGAAGCTTTCTTT.

The genes are TRBV28 and TRBJ1-5; 7 nucleotides agree with TRBD1. V lost 6 bases, J lost 6 bases, and 11 bases stayed unmatched. Per the germline V gene, CDR1 is MDHEN and CDR2 is SYDVKM. This CDR3 is 15 amino acids long. The CDR3 loop is CASRQRDSWSQPQHF. Written as DNA, the CDR3 is TGTGCCAGCAGACAGAGGGACAGCTGGAGTCAGCCCCAGCATTTT.

V is TRBV10-3 and J is TRBJ2-1; tentatively, D is TRBD1 (6 bases). This CDR3 region has 11 residues. Trimming took 8 bases from V and 6 from J, leaving 8 bases between them. Germline loops: CDR1 ENHRY, CDR2 SYGVKD. CDR3 DNA: TGTGCCATCGGGACACGCAATGAGCAGTTCTTC. Protein sequence: CAIGTRNEQFF.

The chain uses TRBV7-6 and TRBJ2-7; D is unclear. Germline lookup yields CDR1 SGHVS and CDR2 FNYEAQ. The CDR3 loop spans 13 amino acids. The V gene lost 3 bases and the J gene lost 3 bases, with 9 bases spanning the gap. The CDR3 here is CASSLGERYEQYF. The CDR3, as DNA: TGTGCCAGCAGCTTGGGCGAACGCTACGAGCAGTACTTC.

This clone was observed a handful of times. The chain couples TRBV5-5 to TRBJ1-2, with 8 bases aligning to TRBD1. CDR1 is SGHKS, CDR2 YYEKEE, per germline (reference sequence). V shed 3 bases and J 2 bases; nucleotides not matched to a gene: 6. The CDR3 is 15 amino acids. The CDR3 here is CASSSITGGNYGYTF. Written as DNA, the CDR3 is TGTGCCAGCAGCTCAATTACAGGGGGGAACTATGGCTACACCTTC.

This chain uses TRBV27 with TRBJ1-1; 7 bases align to TRBD1. The germline gives CDR1 MNHEY, CDR2 SMNVEV (reference sequence). The CDR3 contains 14 residues. Unmatched junction bases numbered 13, after V lost 5 bases and J lost 10 bases. The CDR3 region is CASSPPKVGTAAFF. In DNA form, the CDR3 reads TGTGCCAGCAGTCCACCCAAGGTGGGGACAGCAGCTTTCTTT.

The rearrangement uses TRBV14 and TRBJ2-3; unclear D gene. The germline V and J ends were trimmed by 3 bases and 6 bases, with 10 bases remaining between them. The CDR3 extends over 13 amino acids. Germline V gene sequence: CDR1 SGHDN, CDR2 FVKESK. The CDR3 loop reads CASSHGPRDTQYF. The CDR3 DNA sequence: TGTGCCAGCAGCCACGGACCCCGGGATACGCAGTATTTT. Full variable domain (outside the CDR3, taken from reference TRBV14 and TRBJ2-3): EAGVTQFPSHSVIEKGQTVTLRCDPISGHDNLYWYRRVMGKEIKFLLHFVKESKQDESGMPNNRFLAERTGGTYSTLKVQPAELEDSGVYFCASSHGPRDTQYFGPGTRLTVL.

The sample holds a few counts of this clone. The chain's CDR3 is CASSASGTGQPQHF. The CDR3 nucleotides are TGTGCCAGCAGCGCCTCCGGGACAGGTCAGCCCCAGCATTTT. The chain joins TRBV5-4 to TRBJ1-5; TRBD1 matches 8 bases. Germline-derived CDR1 and CDR2 are SGHNT and YYREEE (reference sequence). The V and J ends lost 4 bases and 6 bases, in that order; junction bases with no gene match: 6. There are 14 residues in the CDR3.

The rearrangement joins TRBV7-2 to TRBJ2-5; 7 nucleotides match TRBD1. The germline V gene encodes CDR1 SGHTA and CDR2 FQGNSA. This CDR3 is built from 17 residues. The ends lost 5 bases at V and 4 bases at J; junction bases unmatched: 16. In DNA form, the CDR3 reads TGTGCCAGCAGCCCCCGCAGTGACAGGGTGACGGGAGAGACCCAGTACTTC. Its protein product is CASSPRSDRVTGETQYF.

The chain couples TRBV4-1 to TRBJ2-1, with D maybe TRBD2 (6 bases). The CDR3 has 15 amino acids. Between the trimmed V and J ends, which lost 0 bases and 8 bases, there was a span of 14 bases. CDR1 is MGHRA and CDR2 is YSYEKL in the germline V gene. CDR3 DNA: TGCGCCAGCAGCCAAGATCGGACTTGGGGGGATGAGCAGTTCTTC. This sequence encodes CASSQDRTWGDEQFF.

The chain is built from TRBV7-9 and TRBJ1-1, with TRBD1 as a possible D gene (6 bases). With 4 bases removed from V and 7 bases from J, the gap between germline ends came to 13 bases. In germline, CDR1 is SEHNR, CDR2 FQNEAQ (reference sequence). CDR3 length: 13 amino acids. CDR3 in amino acids: CASSYFQGNEAFF. CDR3 sequence (DNA): TGTGCCAGCAGCTATTTCCAGGGGAATGAAGCTTTCTTT. The full variable domain, in which reference TRBV7-9 and TRBJ1-1 provide the parts outside the CDR3, is DTGVSQNPRHKITKRGQNVTFRCDPISEHNRLYWYRQTLGQGPEFLTYFQNEAQLEKSRLLSDRFSAERPKGSFSTLEIQRTEQGDSAMYLCASSYFQGNEAFFGQGTRLTVV.

The table lists this clone with a few counts. DNA of the CDR3: TGCGCCAGCAGCGTGACAGATAACTATGGCTACACCTTC. Translation: CASSVTDNYGYTF. V gene TRBV5-1 combines with J gene TRBJ1-2; a possible D gene is TRBD1 (5 bases). Germline V lookup: CDR1 SGHRS, CDR2 YFSETQ. This CDR3 region has 13 residues. The V end lost 4 bases, the J end lost 1 base, and 8 bases lay between the germline ends.

The chain carries TRBV7-8 and TRBJ1-2; D is perhaps TRBD1 (6 bases). Germline CDR1 and CDR2: SGHVS and FQNEAQ. The V gene lost 5 bases and the J gene lost 2 bases, with 12 bases spanning the gap. CDR3 length: 14 amino acids. The CDR3 region has the DNA TGTGCCAGCAGCGTATCAGGGGTGAACTATGGCTACACCTTC. It codes for CASSVSGVNYGYTF.

This CDR3 is CAWSVGTGPAYEQYF. The CDR3 DNA reads TGTGCCTGGAGTGTGGGGACGGGGCCCGCCTACGAGCAGTACTTC. The chain combines TRBV30 with TRBJ2-7; D assignment may be TRBD1 or TRBD2 (5 bases each). The germline CDR1 and CDR2 sequences are GTSNPN and SVGIG (reference sequence). The V end lost 0 bases, the J end lost 2 bases, and 14 bases lay between the germline ends. The CDR3 is 15 residues long.